What follows describes a single T cell receptor beta chain. It has no known antigen specificity. Base quality data are lacking; no much larger clone is found one base away. This specimen comes from a study of T cells in Graves' hyperthyroidism and ophthalmopathy (dated by TCRdb to about 2019). Regarding the research as a whole: Peripheral blood samples were taken at initial diagnosis, before any treatment was given. A discovery cohort of about a hundred patients, approximately 45 with Graves' ophthalmopathy and about 60 with stable Graves' hyperthyroidism, was used to find distinguishing TCR V-J signatures. Whether ophthalmopathy could be predicted prospectively was tested in an independent validation cohort made up of approximately 19 hyperthyroidism patients plus 17 patients who later progressed to ophthalmopathy. The approximately 100 discovery patients were randomly split 7:3 into training and test sets. The study also compared thyroid tissue and blood T-cell repertoires from five or six Graves' hyperthyroidism patients. After sampling, hyperthyroidism patients received methimazole starting at 30 mg daily, and ophthalmopathy patients received high-dose intravenous methylprednisolone. TCR Vbeta CDR3 sequencing of some 140 peripheral blood samples (43 ophthalmopathy, 75 to 80 hyperthyroidism and roughly 17 progressor patients) is reported in the paper. Here is what the overall study found, with its caveats: Sample size was not statistically predetermined, and investigators were not blinded to group allocation. In validation, progression to ophthalmopathy was predicted by the model with about 70% sensitivity and 72% to 85% specificity, a median of around 5.9 months before onset. Most expanded thyroid clonotypes (frequency above 0.001) were also found in blood, which suggests that blood repertoires may mirror thyroid immune responses. Ophthalmopathy was separated from stable hyperthyroidism by a 13 V-J signature model, with approximately 90% sensitivity and 81% to 82% specificity obtained in cross-validation and 80%/75% obtained in testing.

For CDR1 and CDR2, the germline V gene lists SGHTA and FQGNSA. From cysteine to phenylalanine, the CDR3 is 13 amino acids long. CDR3 DNA is the only sequence kept; it has 39 bases, read in frame from the first base. Trimming removed 6 bases from V and 3 bases from J, leaving 12 bases between the germline ends. Graves' hyperthyroidism was defined as stable when no progression to ophthalmopathy occurred over 18 months of follow-up. The hyperthyroidism patients were between 18 and 65 years old and newly diagnosed, with a disease duration of less than 2 months. The study excluded patients with uncontrolled infections, other autoimmune diseases, pregnancy or lactation. Diagnoses relied on clinical symptoms, serum thyroxine and TRAb, thyroid ultrasound and orbital computed tomography. PBMCs were separated from around 9.1 ml of fresh peripheral blood using Ficoll-Paque density gradient centrifugation. Total RNA was extracted with Trizol reagent, and quality was checked on an Agilent 2100 Bioanalyzer.

The TCR beta CDR3 regions were amplified from the RNA transcripts. The TCR CDR3 was subjected to a first round of RT-PCR using the HTBI primer set and the Qiagen OneStep RT-PCR kit. The libraries were constructed in a second round of multiplex PCR and then size-selected and purified. Libraries were sequenced paired-end with 100 bp reads on an Illumina HiSeq2000. The published analysis was carried out like this. SOAPnuke was used to process the raw data, removing reads that contained adapters or uncalled bases, had a mean Phred below 15, or lacked an exact match to the constant primer or identifier. High-quality paired reads were merged using COPE v1.2.5, and each unique nucleotide sequence was defined as a clonotype. MiTCR v1.1 was used to align the clonotypes against IMGT TRBV, TRBD and TRBJ reference segments. Only V-J combinations with frequency above 0.0001, covering roughly 99% of repertoires, were analysed. The TCS score was defined as F50 (clonal expansion) divided by E x V (chaos), with BLOSUM62-based TCRdist calculated between CDR3 peptides within each V-J. Welch's t-statistics and random forest reduced several hundred V-J features to 10 to 15, which were used in a naive Bayes classifier (R e1071). TCRdb trimmed the raw reads at Q25, called clones with MiXCR and kept productive beta chains. Rows with a matching CDR3 protein are joined into one entry that keeps the most common DNA and genes. These V and J calls derive from TCRdb rather than the authors' analysis. The table for this sample lists around 620,000 distinct CDR3 sequences; about a sixth of them were counted only once. The biggest ten clones account for approximately 3.8% of the sample.

The chain is encoded by TRBV7-2 joined to TRBJ2-7; TRBD1 is a weak D gene call, 5 bases matching. This TCR was recovered from a woman in her 30s with Graves' hyperthyroidism. Sequencing used blood. The CDR3 loop reads CASRLDSLYEQYF. The nucleotides are TGTGCCAGCAGACTTGACAGCCTCTACGAGCAGTACTTC. Here the CDR3 is joined to the reference TRBV7-2 and TRBJ2-7 genes, and the full variable domain is: GAGVSQSPSNKVTEKGKDVELRCDPISGHTALYWYRQSLGQGLEFLIYFQGNSAPDKSGLPSDRFSAERTGGSVSTLTIQRTQQEDSAVYLCASRLDSLYEQYFGPGTRLTVT.